These T cell receptor beta chains were read from a single sample in a study of cytomegalovirus exposure and HLA in healthy donors. Profiled with immunoSEQ multiplex PCR; TCRdb holds only in-frame clones, not every one. The sample includes some 200,000 clones, 90% to 95% seen only once; the top ten take roughly 1%. Sample: PBMCs. The origin of the receptors is a woman aged 18 to 35 in good health and CMV-seronegative. The CDR3 runs from the conserved cysteine through the conserved F or W. The order of the fields is V gene, D gene, clone size, J gene, CDR3 protein, CDR3 DNA. A D gene is named only where the DNA matches it firmly. Where a row states a size, it is once, few, many or the class of an expanded clone; other rows omit it.

>TRBV6-5|NA|NA|TRBJ1-1
CASSRGPGAFF
TGTGCCAGCAGTCGCGGGCCCGGGGCTTTCTTT
>TRBV13|TRBD2|NA|TRBJ2-3
CASSVLGGSSRNTQYF
TGTGCCAGCAGCGTTCTGGGCGGGAGTTCACGTAATACGCAGTATTTT
>TRBV29-1|NA|NA|TRBJ1-2
CSGTLGGGYTF
TGCAGCGGAACCCTGGGGGGGGGCTACACCTTC
>TRBV19|TRBD2|NA|TRBJ2-7
CASSISSGGSYEQYF
TGTGCCAGTAGTATCTCTAGCGGGGGGTCCTACGAGCAGTACTTC
>TRBV5-1|NA|NA|TRBJ1-1
CASSAPRGTNTEAFF
TGCGCCAGCAGCGCGCCTCGGGGGACTAACACTGAAGCTTTCTTT
>TRBV27|TRBD1|NA|TRBJ1-2
CASGKDLTGGRYGYTF
TGTGCCAGCGGAAAGGACCTGACAGGGGGCCGATATGGCTACACCTTC
>TRBV9|NA|NA|TRBJ1-4
CASSPIPGGLLNEKLFF
TGTGCCAGCAGCCCCATCCCGGGGGGCCTTCTTAATGAAAAACTGTTTTTT
>TRBV7-9|NA|NA|TRBJ1-2
CASSSYRVTTDYGYTF
TGTGCCAGCAGCTCTTACAGGGTTACGACGGACTATGGCTACACCTTC
>TRBV4-1|TRBD2|once|TRBJ2-1
CASSTGTSGGYNEQFF
TGCGCCAGCAGCACCGGGACTAGCGGGGGATACAATGAGCAGTTCTTC
>TRBV29-1|TRBD1|NA|TRBJ2-2
CSVEVVGQGGIPGELFF
TGCAGCGTTGAGGTGGTGGGACAGGGTGGTATCCCCGGGGAGCTGTTTTTT
>TRBV14|TRBD2|NA|TRBJ2-1
CASSLDIAGSYNEQFF
TGTGCCAGCAGCCTTGATATAGCGGGAAGCTACAATGAGCAGTTCTTC
>TRBV5-4|TRBD1|NA|TRBJ1-2
CASSLAGGLRGYTF
TGTGCCAGCAGCTTGGCAGGGGGGCTGCGAGGCTACACCTTC
>TRBV6-1|TRBD1|NA|TRBJ1-3
CASSEGQRNTIYF
TGTGCCAGCAGTGAGGGACAGAGAAACACCATATATTTT
>TRBV28|NA|NA|TRBJ1-1
CASSSGFRTEAFF
TGTGCCAGCAGTTCAGGGTTTAGGACTGAAGCTTTCTTT
>TRBV6-5|TRBD2|NA|TRBJ2-3
CATRAGSTDTQYF
TGTGCCACCAGAGCGGGAAGCACAGATACGCAGTATTTT
>TRBV28|TRBD1|once|TRBJ2-5
CASGRDRVPETQYF
TGTGCCAGCGGCCGGGACAGAGTCCCTGAGACCCAGTACTTC
>TRBV28|TRBD1|NA|TRBJ1-1
CASSPYRGGNTEAFF
TGTGCCAGCAGTCCATACAGGGGTGGTAACACTGAAGCTTTCTTT
>TRBV7-6|TRBD1|NA|TRBJ1-2
CASSLLQGDGYTF
TGTGCCAGCAGCTTATTGCAGGGGGATGGCTACACCTTC
>TRBV6-5|NA|NA|TRBJ2-1
CASSRNPGTQDEQFF
TGTGCCAGCAGTCGAAACCCCGGGACTCAGGATGAGCAGTTCTTC
>TRBV28|NA|NA|TRBJ2-7
CASREKAGASYEQYF
TGTGCCAGCAGGGAAAAAGCGGGTGCCTCCTACGAGCAGTACTTC
>TRBV7-9|NA|NA|TRBJ2-3
CASSLLERADTQYF
TGTGCCAGCAGCCTCCTGGAGAGGGCAGATACGCAGTATTTT
>TRBV30|TRBD2|NA|TRBJ2-1
CAWSPRFSGRVDEQFF
TGTGCCTGGAGCCCGCGTTTTAGCGGGAGGGTCGATGAGCAGTTCTTC
>TRBV19|NA|NA|TRBJ2-7
CASSADWSYEQYF
TGTGCCAGTAGCGCGGACTGGTCCTACGAGCAGTACTTC
>TRBV6-4|NA|NA|TRBJ2-2
CASKSTANTGELFF
TGTGCCAGCAAATCGACAGCGAACACCGGGGAGCTGTTTTTT
>TRBV6-1|NA|NA|TRBJ2-1
CASFSSGSAYNEQFF
TGTGCCAGCTTCTCGTCCGGGAGTGCCTACAATGAGCAGTTCTTC
>TRBV27|TRBD2|NA|TRBJ2-7
CASSLSAGTSVAYEQYF
TGTGCCAGCAGTTTATCGGCCGGGACTAGCGTAGCCTACGAGCAGTACTTC
>TRBV30|NA|NA|TRBJ2-1
CAVERASYNEQFF
TGTGCCGTAGAGCGGGCCTCTTACAATGAGCAGTTCTTC
>TRBV27|NA|NA|TRBJ2-1
CASSSILEMLNNEQFF
TGTGCCAGCAGTTCTATCCTTGAGATGTTAAACAATGAGCAGTTCTTC
>TRBV20-1|NA|NA|TRBJ1-1
CSASVNTEAFF
TGCAGTGCTAGCGTGAACACTGAAGCTTTCTTT
>TRBV18|TRBD2|once|TRBJ2-1
CASSPQGLAESHYNEQFF
TGTGCCAGCTCACCCCAAGGACTAGCGGAATCACACTACAATGAGCAGTTCTTC
>TRBV2|NA|NA|TRBJ2-1
CASRARQDNNEQFF
TGTGCCAGCCGTGCGAGACAAGACAACAATGAGCAGTTCTTC
>TRBV5-1|NA|NA|TRBJ2-7
CASSASGDEQYF
TGCGCCAGCAGCGCGTCAGGCGACGAGCAGTACTTC
>TRBV2|TRBD2|NA|TRBJ2-3
CASKSGRGSDTQYF
TGTGCCAGCAAGAGCGGGAGGGGTTCAGATACGCAGTATTTT
>TRBV19|TRBD1|NA|TRBJ1-5
CATTRDREEQPQHF
TGTGCCACTACCCGGGACAGGGAGGAACAGCCCCAGCATTTT
>TRBV4-2|TRBD2|NA|TRBJ2-7
CASSLRVQAGGNEQYF
TGTGCCAGCAGCCTAAGGGTCCAAGCGGGAGGTAACGAGCAGTACTTC
>TRBV18|TRBD1|NA|TRBJ1-4
CASSPPGQGRLGLFF
TGTGCCAGCTCACCACCGGGACAGGGGAGATTGGGGCTGTTTTTT
>TRBV11-1|TRBD1|NA|TRBJ2-2
CASSNNRDRGTRATGELFF
TGTGCCAGCAGTAATAACCGGGACAGGGGGACGCGTGCGACCGGGGAGCTGTTTTTT
>TRBV6-4|TRBD1|NA|TRBJ2-7
CASTHPGVKTGVNEQYF
TGTGCCAGCACCCACCCAGGGGTCAAGACAGGGGTGAACGAGCAGTACTTC
>TRBV27|NA|NA|TRBJ1-6
CASAYRSYNSPLHF
TGTGCCAGCGCGTATCGCTCCTATAATTCACCCCTCCACTTT